This T cell receptor (beta chain) derives from a study of blood T cell repertoires in COVID-19. Whole-study context: There were acute and convalescent COVID-19 samples, and they came from the United States, Italy and Spain. Nucleic acid was either cDNA or gDNA, and it came from T cells, B-cell-depleted T cells, or PBMCs.

As handled by the study authors: Using reference gene primer amplification, nucleated cell counts were estimated. Method: immunoSEQ multiplex PCR; TCRdb's copy keeps in-frame clones and lacks some. V, J and clone size are those of that table, while D and trimming were read from the DNA. Among around 250,000 clones listed, roughly nine tenths were seen once. Germline values: CDR1 MDHEN, CDR2 SYDVKM. The length of the CDR3 is 12 residues. Trimming pared 3 bases from V and 0 bases from J, leaving 3 bases between. Sequencing was performed on peripheral blood. The gene calls are TRBV28 and TRBJ2-7; D is uncertain. This sequence was found in a man in his sixties with acute or convalescent COVID-19. The CDR3 DNA reads as TGTGCCAGCAGTTTCAGCTCCTACGAGCAGTACTTC. This codes for CASSFSSYEQYF.